Each of the 4 T cell receptor beta chains below was sequenced from the same sample in a study of T cells in Graves' hyperthyroidism and ophthalmopathy. From RNA transcripts, TCR beta CDR3 regions were amplified. A set of HTBI primers served as the primers for a first-round RT-PCR of the TCR CDR3. TCRdb ran MiXCR on the multiplex PCR reads and lists one entry per CDR3 protein. Altogether 350,000 to 400,000 distinct CDR3 sequences are present, about 18% being singletons, with the ten largest covering about 3.5%. The specimen sequenced was blood. The source is a woman in her late teens or twenties with Graves' hyperthyroidism.

This clonotype occurred many times. This sequence joins TRBV28 and TRBJ2-7, with D possibly matching TRBD2 (5 bases). Germline V gene data show CDR1 as MDHEN and CDR2 as SYDVKM. The CDR3 is made up of 15 amino acids. V lost 3 bases and J lost 3, with 15 bases in between. The CDR3 loop reads CASSLTGNHGYEQYF. CDR3 in DNA: TGTGCCAGCAGTTTGACCGGGAATCATGGCTACGAGCAGTACTTC. Together with reference TRBV28 and TRBJ2-7, the CDR3 gives the full variable domain: DVKVTQSSRYLVKRTGEKVFLECVQDMDHENMFWYRQDPGLGLRLIYFSYDVKMKEKGDIPEGYSVSREKKERFSLILESASTNQTSMYLCASSLTGNHGYEQYFGPGTRLTVT.

The rearrangement links TRBV2 to TRBJ2-7, with D perhaps matching TRBD1 (6 bases). Trimming pared 6 bases from V and 2 bases from J, leaving 11 bases between. Germline values: CDR1 SNHLY, CDR2 FYNNEI. This CDR3 has 13 amino acids. Here the CDR3 reads CASRQQGPYEQYF. CDR3 sequence (DNA): TGTGCCAGCAGGCAACAGGGACCCTACGAGCAGTACTTC.

This clonotype was counted ten times or more. This chain uses TRBV5-1 with TRBJ2-6, with unresolved D. Germline V gene sequence: CDR1 SGHRS, CDR2 YFSETQ. This CDR3 is 14 amino acids long. The germline V and J ends were trimmed by 0 bases and 1 base, with 2 bases remaining between them. The chain's CDR3 is CASSLGSGANVLTF. In DNA, the CDR3 is TGCGCCAGCAGCTTGGGGTCTGGGGCCAACGTCCTGACTTTC.

This clonotype was seen ten or more times. The chain joins TRBV6-5 to TRBJ1-5; possibly TRBD1 for D (6 bases). Germline CDR1 and CDR2: MNHEY and SVGAGI. CDR3 size: 16 residues. Trimming cost V 6 bases and J 7 bases, with 22 bases left between them. For the CDR3, the DNA is TGTGCCAGCAGACTTACTGCAGGGGCCTCGTCCCAGCCCCAGCATTTT. Translation: CASRLTAGASSQPQHF.